Below, 8 T cell receptor beta chains from the same sample are listed, as sequenced in a study of blood T cells in healthy people across ages. It was with a sample-barcoded 5' primer and a J-beta primer mix that a second PCR of about 7 to 12 cycles was run. TCRdb fed the 5' RACE reads into MiXCR, producing one record per CDR3 protein. The sample lists roughly 790,000 distinct CDR3 sequences, roughly two fifths seen once, with under 25% in the top ten. Sequenced: blood. The receptors stem from a woman aged 55-70 years in good health.

J is TRBJ2-1 and V is TRBV6-2 or TRBV6-3; 9 nucleotides match TRBD2. The J call is uncertain, as TRBJ2-7 better fits the DNA end. Germline assignment: CDR1 MNHEY and CDR2 SVGEGT. The CDR3 spans 15 residues. CDR3 sequence: CASRSSGSSYNEQYF. The CDR3 DNA reads TGTGCCAGCAGAAGTAGCGGGAGTTCCTACAATGAGCAGTACTTC.

This clonotype occurred a few times. The chain carries TRBV10-3 and TRBJ1-2, with 7 positions matching TRBD1. CDR1 is ENHRY, CDR2 SYGVKD, per germline. Trimming at V came to 0 bases and at J to 4 bases, leaving 2 bases not matched to a gene. CDR3 length: 14 amino acids. CDR3 nucleotides: TGTGCCATCAGTGAGTCAGGGGGCGGCTATGGCTACACCTTC. Translating gives CAISESGGGYGYTF.

This clonotype showed up just a few times. This chain links TRBV2 with TRBJ2-1; D possibly corresponds to TRBD1 (6 bases). The V and J ends lost 3 bases and 6 bases respectively, with 15 bases between them. The germline V gene encodes CDR1 SNHLY and CDR2 FYNNEI. The CDR3 has 15 residues. The CDR3 DNA reads TGTGCCAGCAGTGAGAGGACAGTAAGCGGCAATGAGCAGTTCTTC. This sequence encodes CASSERTVSGNEQFF.

The chain has TRBV7-6 and TRBJ2-3, with D possibly TRBD1 on 6 matching bases. CDR3 length equals 14 residues. CDR1 and CDR2 (germline): SGHVS, FNYEAQ. The V gene lost 1 base and the J gene lost 6 bases, with 11 bases spanning the gap. DNA for the CDR3: TGTGCCAGCAGCTTAGGAGGTACAGGGGATACGCAGTATTTT. As protein: CASSLGGTGDTQYF. Variable domain in full (rest from reference TRBV7-6 and TRBJ2-3): GAGVSQSPRYKVTKRGQDVALRCDPISGHVSLYWYRQALGQGPEFLTYFNYEAQQDKSGLPNDRFSAERPEGSISTLTIQRTEQRDSAMYRCASSLGGTGDTQYFGPGTRLTVL.

A word on this clonotype: A read error may explain this, as a much larger clone is one base away. The V call is TRBV15, the J call TRBJ2-5; a weak D match, TRBD2 (5 bases). There are 12 residues in the CDR3. V gave up 8 bases and J gave up 2 bases, with 9 bases separating them. Germline V gives CDR1 LNHNV, CDR2 YYDKDF (reference sequence). CDR3 loop: CATGRGQETQYF. The CDR3 nucleotides are TGTGCCACCGGCCGGGGTCAAGAGACCCAGTACTTC. Drawing the rest from reference TRBV15 and TRBJ2-5, the complete variable domain is DAMVIQNPRYQVTQFGKPVTLSCSQTLNHNVMYWYQQKSSQAPKLLFHYYDKDFNNEADTPDNFQSRRPNTSFCFLDIRSPGLGDTAMYLCATGRGQETQYFGPGTRLLVL.

There are many counts of this clonotype. This chain links TRBV6-5 with TRBJ2-7; unclear D gene. In germline, CDR1 is MNHEY, CDR2 SVGAGI. Trimming took 6 bases from V and 1 from J, leaving 19 bases between them. The CDR3 totals 16 residues. Here the CDR3 reads CASSPTFSRVSYEQYF. The CDR3 DNA sequence: TGTGCCAGCAGCCCAACCTTTTCTAGGGTTTCCTACGAGCAGTACTTC.

Worth noting for this clonotype: It may be a read error: a sequence one base away is much more abundant. This sequence joins TRBV5-1 and TRBJ2-6; D gene unclear. This CDR3 spans 14 amino acids. The V end was cut by 7 bases, the J end by 3 bases, with 11 bases between. Germline V CDR1 and CDR2: SGHRS, YFSETQ. CDR3 nucleotides: TGCGCCAGCGGCACCCAAGGTGGGGCCAACGTCCTGACTTTC. Protein sequence: CASGTQGGANVLTF.

In this sample, this clonotype turned up once. The chain uses TRBV29-1 and TRBJ2-5; D is possibly TRBD1 (5 bases). V lost 3 bases and J lost 4, with 9 bases in between. The germline CDR1 and CDR2 sequences are SQVTM and ANQGSEA. This CDR3 has 12 residues. The CDR3 loop reads CSVDGAGETQYF. CDR3 DNA: TGCAGCGTTGATGGGGCCGGAGAGACCCAGTACTTC.